This T cell receptor (beta chain) was recorded in a study of blood T cell repertoires in COVID-19. Authors' processing steps: Amplification of reference gene primers provided the estimated nucleated cell counts. Only in-frame clones appear in the TCRdb table, and some are missing; sequencing was by immunoSEQ multiplex PCR. V, J and clone size derive from that table, while D and trimming were established from the DNA sequence. In the table there are some 200,000 clones, about four fifths of which are singletons. This sequence was found in a woman aged 40 to 50 with COVID-19, enrolled during active disease. The sequenced sample was peripheral blood.

DNA of the CDR3: TGTGCCAGCAGTTACGGTCTGAAGGGGATTGGGGATGGCTACACCTTC. Its translation is CASSYGLKGIGDGYTF. The V call is TRBV6-5, the J call TRBJ1-2, with D perhaps matching TRBD1 (5 bases). CDR3 length equals 16 residues. Trimming pared 2 bases from V and 6 bases from J, leaving 19 bases between. Germline V gene sequence: CDR1 MNHEY, CDR2 SVGAGI.